The T cell receptor beta chain described here comes from a study of blood T cell repertoires in COVID-19 (dated by TCRdb to the early 2020s). In terms of the full investigation: Samples from collaborators originated in the United States, Italy and Spain and spanned both the acute and convalescent phases of COVID-19. The material from the prospective study consisted of cDNA or gDNA derived from T cells, B-cell-depleted T cells, or PBMCs. Deeply sampled blood TCRbeta repertoires from subjects exposed to, actively infected with, or recovered from COVID-19 were included in the dataset. The repertoires were released in a freely available public database intended as a resource for research on the immune response to SARS-CoV-2. Samples were obtained from the ongoing ImmuneRACE study (first 160 participants) and from over 1,000 subjects provided by 6 global collaborators. The sample metadata nearly always contained a de-identified subject ID, COVID-19 status, age in years and sex. Where available, HLA class I and class II types were obtained from metadata supplied by the sample provider rather than from assay-based typing.

On the study overall, not on this receptor specifically: The amount of clinical and demographic metadata varied by source and participant and was provided uncurated.

Deletion took 0 bases off V and 1 base off J, with a span of 7 bases between the germline ends. Sequences SGHRS (CDR1) and YFSETQ (CDR2) are obtained from the germline V gene. The CDR3 runs 14 amino acids, cysteine and phenylalanine included. CDR3 DNA only is kept here, 42 bases in frame from base 1. Of note for this clone: Its antigen is not yet known. Base-call qualities are not available, and no considerably larger clone is one nucleotide away.

Samples from volunteer blood donors who had recovered from COVID-19 were contributed by a second Seattle source. Each collaborating institution followed its own protocols to collect whole blood in K2EDTA tubes. For TCRbeta analysis, collaborators shipped samples as frozen whole blood, isolated PBMCs, or DNA extracted from either of those sample types. TCRbeta CDR3 regions were amplified from genomic DNA by means of the immunoSEQ Assay, a bias-controlled multiplex PCR. Processing in the source paper ran as follows. Within the assay, amplification of reference gene primers was used to estimate how many nucleated cells each sample contained. To quantify the absolute abundance of each unique TCRbeta CDR3 rearrangement, sequence reads were collapsed and filtered. Productive Simpson clonality was computed per sample as the square root of Simpson's diversity index over productive rearrangements. This immuneACCESS table, as held by TCRdb, lists in-frame sequences with V and J called but not all clones. Of the missing ones, under half trace to an unresolved V gene in checked studies; the others have no known cause. The V and J calls and clone size are taken from that table; D and trimming were inferred from the DNA. Here the sample has 200,000 to 250,000 clones; about 88% occur a single time. The ten largest account for around 2.9% of the sample.

Sequenced: peripheral blood. The sequence joins TRBV5-1 to TRBJ2-5; TRBD2 is a weak D gene call, 6 bases matching. This receptor was obtained from a man between 50 and 59 years old who had recovered from COVID-19. The CDR3 amino acid sequence is: CASSLVGGQETQYF. The DNA is as follows: TGCGCCAGCAGCTTGGTGGGAGGCCAAGAGACCCAGTACTTC.